Below, 8 T cell receptor beta chains from the same sample are listed, as sequenced in a study of tumor-infiltrating lymphocytes in primary liver carcinoma. Blood RNA came from unsorted whole blood; germline DNA was also extracted. With around 450 ng total RNA as template and a constant-region primer, TCR beta cDNA was made. Construction of TCR beta libraries relied on three successive nested multiplex PCR rounds employing slightly modified ARM-PCR. TRBV1-TRBV30 forward primers and a C-beta reverse primer were used in the first two PCR rounds, which each ran for around 10 cycles. TCRdb analysed the multiplex PCR reads with MiXCR anew, one entry per CDR3 protein. The sample has 300,000 to 350,000 distinct CDR3 sequences; about 65% are singletons. Sequencing was carried out using peripheral blood. These TCRs come from a man aged 35-49 years with primary liver carcinoma and hepatitis B virus infection.

As to this clonotype: This may be a read error: a much more frequent sequence differs by one nucleotide. This rearrangement joins TRBV12-3 or TRBV12-4 to TRBJ1-5, with D perhaps TRBD1 (5 bases). The CDR3 runs 12 residues. In DNA, the CDR3 is TGTGCCAGCAGGGCGGGGGATCAGCGCCAGCATTTT. Translating gives CASRAGDQRQHF.

CDR3 residues: CASSIVGLASTDTQYF. CDR3 in DNA: TGTGCCAGCAGTATCGTGGGACTTGCCAGCACAGATACGCAGTATTTT. The chain carries TRBV6-2 or TRBV6-3 and TRBJ2-3; tentative D call: TRBD2 (6 bases). The V gene's germline CDR1 is MNHEY and CDR2 SVGEGT. CDR3 length equals 16 residues. Trimming pared 5 bases from V and 0 bases from J, leaving 15 bases between.

Worth noting for this clonotype: A much larger clone differs from this one at a single base, so this may be a read error. The rearrangement joins TRBV6-5 to TRBJ1-6; 8 nucleotides line up with TRBD1. This CDR3 comprises 16 residues. CDR1 and CDR2 (germline): MNHEY, SVGAGI. CDR3 coding DNA: TGTGTCAGCAGTTACTCGACTGTCAGGGGGCCTTCACCCCTCCACTTT. It translates to CVSSYSTVRGPSPLHF.

Note on this clonotype: This may arise from a read error, as a much more abundant clone is one base away. The chain employs TRBV6-6 and TRBJ2-5; no definite D call. Germline V CDR1 and CDR2: MNHNY, SVGAGI (reference sequence). The CDR3 is 14 amino acids. In DNA form, the CDR3 reads TGTGCCAGCAGCTTAGCAGATCACCAAGAGATCCAGTACTTC. Residues: CASSLADHQEIQYF.

On this clonotype: A clone one base away is much larger, so this may be a read error. The V call is TRBV6-5, the J call TRBJ2-7; D is perhaps TRBD1 or TRBD2 (5 bases each). There are 13 residues in the CDR3. Germline V CDR1 and CDR2: MNHEY, SVGAGI. CDR3 in amino acids: CAISYRTAHEQYF. DNA of the CDR3: TGTGCCATCAGTTACAGGACTGCTCACGAGCAGTACTTC.

On this clonotype itself: One junction end disagrees with the germline gene, perhaps due to a read error. The chain has TRBV11-2 and TRBJ2-3; D might be TRBD1 or TRBD2, each matching 5 bases. This CDR3 contains 13 residues. The V gene's germline CDR1 is SGHAT and CDR2 FQNNGV. The CDR3 loop reads CASSWGTTDTQYF. The CDR3 DNA reads TGCGCCAGCAGCTGGGGGACCACAGATACGCAGTATTTT.

A note on this clonotype: At one of its ends the junction is not consistent with the germline gene, which may arise from a read error. The chain couples TRBV11-2 to TRBJ2-1; D gene uncertain. This CDR3 is built from 12 residues. Germline V CDR1 and CDR2: SGHAT, FQNNGV. The CDR3 is CASSLRGDEQFF. As DNA, the CDR3 is TGTGCCAGTAGCTTAAGAGGAGATGAGCAGTTCTTC.

As regards this clonotype: This may come from a read error, since a much larger clone is one base off. The chain carries TRBV29-1 and TRBJ2-1; D gene unclear. Trimming left V 7 bases short and J 6 bases short, with 13 bases between. Germline CDR1 SQVTM, CDR2 ANQGSEA. This CDR3 spans 12 amino acids. The CDR3 nucleotides are TGCAGCGCCGGGCTAGTCCCCAATGAGCAGTTCTTC. Residues: CSAGLVPNEQFF.